Below, 10 T cell receptor beta chains from the same sample are listed, as sequenced in a study of beta chain features in type 1 diabetes. General study points: TCRB CDR3s were moderately but significantly shorter in Type 1 diabetes patients in all four CD4+ subsets.

These TCRs are of unknown antigen specificity. Of the isolated RNA, all was reverse transcribed, and so the sequenced material was expressed TCRB transcripts. Assay: immunoSEQ multiplex PCR; the TCRdb copy retains only in-frame clones and omits some. The table shows 120,000 to 150,000 clones, with approximately 13% occurring only once. The sample was central memory CD4+ T cells from blood. The origin of the receptors is a man aged 18 to 35 with type 1 diabetes.

The rearrangement joins TRBV9 to TRBJ1-4, with 8 bases matching TRBD1. This CDR3 is 16 amino acids long. J lost 7 bases, V lost 3 bases, and 11 bases had no gene match. In germline, CDR1 is SGDLS, CDR2 YYNGEE. In nucleotides, the CDR3 is TGTGCCAGCAGCGGCCTTCAGGGGGCAGGTTCTGAAAAACTGTTTTTT. This encodes CASSGLQGAGSEKLFF.

This clone occurred many times. This chain joins TRBV29-1 and TRBJ1-2; maybe TRBD1 (5 bases). This CDR3 comprises 12 residues. Between the trimmed V and J ends, which lost 5 bases and 6 bases, there was a span of 13 bases. Looked up from germline, CDR1 is SQVTM and CDR2 is ANQGSEA. The CDR3 region is CSVSGLRDGYTF. CDR3 DNA: TGCAGCGTTTCGGGACTCAGAGATGGCTACACCTTC.

This clone was recorded a few times. The chain uses TRBV28 and TRBJ1-1, with D possibly being TRBD1 (5 bases). The CDR3 is 13 amino acids. V shed 9 bases and J shed 7 bases, with 18 bases lying between them. Germline assignment: CDR1 MDHEN and CDR2 SYDVKM. The CDR3 protein is CASPGPSGGEAFF. DNA of the CDR3: TGTGCCAGTCCCGGACCCTCGGGGGGTGAAGCTTTCTTT. Complete variable domain (other parts from reference TRBV28 and TRBJ1-1): DVKVTQSSRYLVKRTGEKVFLECVQDMDHENMFWYRQDPGLGLRLIYFSYDVKMKEKGDIPEGYSVSREKKERFSLILESASTNQTSMYLCASPGPSGGEAFFGQGTRLTVV.

This chain uses TRBV6-5 with TRBJ2-3; 8 bases line up with TRBD2. V lost 5 bases to trimming and J lost 2 bases; unmatched junction nucleotides: 6. Germline values: CDR1 MNHEY, CDR2 SVGAGI. The CDR3 loop spans 15 amino acids. The CDR3 region is CASSASRGDTDTQYF. In nucleotides, the CDR3 is TGTGCCAGCAGTGCCTCGCGGGGGGACACAGATACGCAGTATTTT.

There are a few counts of this clone. V usage is TRBV18 and J usage is TRBJ2-7; 8 bases are a match to TRBD1. Germline V CDR1 and CDR2: KGHSH, LQKENI. J gave up 2 bases and V 3 bases, and 3 bases lay outside the gene matches. The CDR3 is 14 residues long. CDR3 in amino acids: CASSPGQEPYEQYF. The CDR3 DNA reads as TGTGCCAGCTCACCGGGACAGGAGCCCTACGAGCAGTACTTC. The whole variable domain, filled in from reference TRBV18 and TRBJ2-7, reads NAGVMQNPRHLVRRRGQEARLRCSPMKGHSHVYWYRQLPEEGLKFMVYLQKENIIDESGMPKERFSAEFPKEGPSILRIQQVVRGDSAAYFCASSPGQEPYEQYFGPGTRLTVT.

This clone was detected only a few times. The chain joins TRBV10-3 to TRBJ1-6, with 8 bases identical to TRBD1. The V gene end was trimmed by 8 bases and the J gene end by 6 bases; junction bases not matched to a gene: 6. CDR1 is ENHRY, CDR2 SYGVKD, per germline. The CDR3 is 14 residues long. CDR3 sequence (DNA): TGTGCCATCCCTTCGGGACAGGTTAATTCACCCCTCCACTTT. Translated, it gives CAIPSGQVNSPLHF.

This clone turned up a few times. The genes are TRBV25-1 and TRBJ1-4; the D gene is possibly TRBD1 (5 bases). The CDR3 has 16 amino acids. The V and J ends lost 6 bases and 3 bases respectively, with 17 bases between them. Germline CDR1 is MGHDK and CDR2 is SYGVNS. The CDR3 spells CASSALRGSANEKLFF. As DNA, the CDR3 is TGTGCCAGCAGCGCACTGAGGGGTTCCGCTAATGAAAAACTGTTTTTT.

This clone was observed a few times. The V call is TRBV11-2, the J call TRBJ2-1; TRBD2 aligns across 10 bases. The CDR3 totals 15 residues. V shed 5 bases, J shed 5 bases, and the junction held 6 bases outside the gene matches. Germline CDR1 and CDR2: SGHAT and FQNNGV. This CDR3 reads CASSLSGGLNNEQFF. The CDR3, as DNA: TGTGCCAGCAGCCTTAGCGGGGGGCTCAACAATGAGCAGTTCTTC.

There are a few counts of this clone. The rearrangement joins TRBV9 to TRBJ2-7; D might be TRBD1 (6 bases). V lost 4 bases and J 6 bases, leaving 11 bases between the germline ends. The germline V gene encodes CDR1 SGDLS and CDR2 YYNGEE. CDR3 length: 12 amino acids. The CDR3 is CASSTTGFEQYF. The CDR3 DNA reads as TGTGCCAGCAGCACCACAGGGTTCGAGCAGTACTTC. Drawing the rest from reference TRBV9 and TRBJ2-7, the complete variable domain is DSGVTQTPKHLITATGQRVTLRCSPRSGDLSVYWYQQSLDQGLQFLIQYYNGEERAKGNILERFSAQQFPDLHSELNLSSLELGDSALYFCASSTTGFEQYFGPGTRLTVT.

V is TRBV6-5 and J is TRBJ2-7; a weak D match, TRBD2 (5 bases). The CDR3 has 13 residues. Germline values: CDR1 MNHEY, CDR2 SVGAGI. With 8 bases removed from V and 2 bases from J, the gap between germline ends came to 13 bases. The CDR3 loop reads CASSDSRTYEQYF. For the CDR3, the DNA is TGTGCCAGCTCGGACTCGCGAACCTACGAGCAGTACTTC.